This is a list of T cell receptor beta chains from one sample in a study of cytomegalovirus exposure and HLA in healthy donors. Libraries were prepared by immunoSEQ multiplex PCR; TCRdb keeps only in-frame clonotypes and omits some of them. This table has 90,000 to 100,000 clones, over 60% appearing once. The source material was PBMCs. Every receptor here comes from a female donor in good health and CMV-seronegative. Both conserved end residues are part of each CDR3. The order of the fields is D gene, V gene, J gene, clone size, CDR3 DNA, CDR3 protein. The D gene is left open where the match is weak. Only part of the rows carry a size: once, few, many, or a class if the clone is expanded.

NA	TRBV7-2	TRBJ1-2	NA	TGTGCCAGCAGTCGAGAACAGAGGGATGGCTACACCTTC	CASSREQRDGYTF
NA	TRBV2	TRBJ1-2	NA	TGTGCCAGCAGTGTCCCCCTAGCGTATTTTTATGGCTACACCTTC	CASSVPLAYFYGYTF
NA	TRBV7-2	TRBJ1-1	NA	TGTGCCAGCAGCAATCGGGAGGGGGAGACTGAAGCTTTCTTT	CASSNREGETEAFF
NA	TRBV27	TRBJ2-1	NA	TGTGCCAGCAGTCCCCACAGATTTCTAACGGGACACCGCTACAATGAGCAGTTCTTC	CASSPHRFLTGHRYNEQFF
TRBD2	TRBV6-5	TRBJ2-7	NA	TGTGCCAGTGCCGGGGGAGGGGTAGACGAGCAGTACTTC	CASAGGGVDEQYF
TRBD1	TRBV30	TRBJ1-1	NA	TGTGCCTGGAGTGATGGACAGGGGTGGCACACTGAAGCTTTCTTT	CAWSDGQGWHTEAFF
TRBD2	TRBV5-1	TRBJ2-1	NA	TGCGCCACCACCCCCACAGCGGGGTCTGACAATGAGCAGTTCTTC	CATTPTAGSDNEQFF
TRBD1	TRBV6-6	TRBJ1-2	NA	TGTGCCAGCGGGGTGGGACAGGGGGAGGTATGGTATGGCTACACCTTC	CASGVGQGEVWYGYTF
NA	TRBV4-1	TRBJ2-7	few	TGCGCCAGCAGCCAAGACCCCGGGACACCAAAGGACTTC	CASSQDPGTPKDF
TRBD2	TRBV27	TRBJ2-2	NA	TGTGCCAGCAGTCCGGGACTAGCGGGCACCGGGGAGCTGTTTTTT	CASSPGLAGTGELFF
NA	TRBV14	TRBJ2-6	NA	TGTGCCAGCAGCCAAGTAGGGGTTGGGGCCAACGTCCTGACTTTC	CASSQVGVGANVLTF
TRBD1	TRBV18	TRBJ2-3	NA	TGTGCCAGCTCACCCGGGACAGGGGCGCAGTATTTT	CASSPGTGAQYF
NA	TRBV7-8	TRBJ2-2	few	TGTGCCAGCAGCTTAGTTGAGGTCGGGACCGGGGAGCTGTTTTTT	CASSLVEVGTGELFF
NA	TRBV4-1	TRBJ1-5	NA	TGCGCCAGCAGCCAAGCTGGCGGGGCGGGGGGCAATCAGCCCCAGCATTTT	CASSQAGGAGGNQPQHF
NA	TRBV5-8	TRBJ2-5	NA	TGTGCCAGCAGCTTACAGGTTTTCCAAGAGACCCAGTACTTC	CASSLQVFQETQYF
NA	TRBV18	TRBJ1-1	NA	TGTGCCAGCTCACCGCAGGTGACTGAAGCTTTCTTT	CASSPQVTEAFF
TRBD2	TRBV7-9	TRBJ2-3	NA	TGTGCCAGCAGCCCCGCCCGACTAGCGGCTAGCACAGATACGCAGTATTTT	CASSPARLAASTDTQYF
NA	TRBV5-4	TRBJ2-2	NA	TGTGCCAGCAGGCCGGGACAAACGAACACCGGGGAGCTGTTTTTT	CASRPGQTNTGELFF
NA	TRBV5-6	TRBJ2-2	NA	TGTGCCAGCAGCTTCGGGGTCGGGGAGCTGTTTTTT	CASSFGVGELFF
TRBD2	TRBV19	TRBJ2-7	NA	TGTGCCAGTAGTATATCCCCCGGGGGGACTTGGCCATACGAGCAGTACTTC	CASSISPGGTWPYEQYF
NA	TRBV4-3	TRBJ1-2	NA	TGCGCCAGCAGCCAAGTCTTGCGGGTTGGGGACTATGGCTACACCTTC	CASSQVLRVGDYGYTF
NA	TRBV28	TRBJ1-3	NA	TGTGCCAGCAGTTCCCCGTTCGGCGGGGGGCAACTAGGAACAGGGACTGGAAACACCATATATTTT	CASSSPFGGGQLGTGTGNTIYF
NA	TRBV7-9	TRBJ1-4	NA	TGTTCCAGCAGCGTTGCCTTACAGGGTAATGAAAAACTGTTTTTT	CSSSVALQGNEKLFF
TRBD1	TRBV10-3	TRBJ1-4	NA	TGTGCCATCAGTGAATCGGGACAGGGTAATGAAAAACTGTTTTTT	CAISESGQGNEKLFF
TRBD2	TRBV5-8	TRBJ2-5	NA	TGTGCCAGCAGCGCCGGACTAGCGGGGGTCCAAGAGACCCAGTACTTC	CASSAGLAGVQETQYF
NA	TRBV18	TRBJ1-1	NA	TGTGCCAGCTCACCCCATGTACACGGGGAGTCTGAAGCTTTCTTT	CASSPHVHGESEAFF
TRBD1	TRBV6-4	TRBJ2-3	NA	TGTGCCAGCAGTGACGGGGACAGGGGTGCAGATACGCAGTATTTT	CASSDGDRGADTQYF
NA	TRBV19	TRBJ2-6	NA	TGTGCCAGCAGTTACGGTGTTTATGGGGCCAACGTCCTGACTTTC	CASSYGVYGANVLTF
TRBD2	TRBV5-7	TRBJ2-1	NA	TGTGCCAGCAGCTTGGCGGAGCGGGGGAGCTCCTACAATGAGCAGTTCTTC	CASSLAERGSSYNEQFF
TRBD1	TRBV9	TRBJ2-1	NA	TGTGCCAGCAGCGTAGAGGGGACAGGGCTGAATGAGCAGTTCTTC	CASSVEGTGLNEQFF
NA	TRBV12-1	TRBJ2-1	few	TGTGCCAGCACCCATCGGGGGGGGGCAGCATTCAATGAGCAGTTCTTC	CASTHRGGAAFNEQFF
NA	TRBV6-6	TRBJ2-7	few	TGTGCCAGCAGTTACGACAGTCCCTACGAGCAGTACTTC	CASSYDSPYEQYF
TRBD1	TRBV9	TRBJ2-1	NA	TGTGCCAGCAGCGGACGGGACAGGGAGAACAATGAGCAGTTCTTC	CASSGRDRENNEQFF